The clone carrying this T cell receptor (beta chain) was observed once. Methods used by the authors: Estimates of nucleated cell counts were drawn from the amplification of reference gene primers. Method: immunoSEQ multiplex PCR; TCRdb's copy keeps in-frame clones and lacks some. V, J and clone size are those of that table, while D and trimming were read from the DNA. The data show about 200,000 clones, more than 70% seen once. Trimming cost V 5 bases and J 5 bases; bases outside gene matches: 7. Germline CDR1 LNHDA, CDR2 SQIVND (reference sequence). This CDR3 comprises 15 residues. The data were taken from a study of blood T cell repertoires in COVID-19. The wider study: COVID-19 samples, acute and convalescent, were from the United States, Italy and Spain. The cDNA or gDNA used as material had been derived from T cells, B-cell-depleted T cells, or PBMCs.

Sequencing was done on a sample of peripheral blood. The V call is TRBV19, the J call TRBJ2-5; 11 bases fit TRBD2. The TCR comes from a woman aged 45-65 years with acute or convalescent COVID-19. The CDR3 DNA sequence: TGTGCCAGTAGTTTTGTAGCGGGAGGGGTGGAGACCCAGTACTTC. Translation gives CASSFVAGGVETQYF.